Presented here are 23 T cell receptor beta chains from one specimen sequenced in a study of T cell changes during pregnancy in multiple sclerosis. Using immunoSEQ multiplex PCR, the repertoire was profiled, and TCRdb retains in-frame clones only, with some absent. In the table there are under 55,000 clones, almost 95% of which are singletons. Sequencing used CD4+ T cells from peripheral blood mononuclear cells, obtained in the third trimester of pregnancy. These receptors all stem from a female donor with multiple sclerosis, enrolled in a pregnancy study.

This rearrangement joins TRBV4-1 to TRBJ2-5; D possibly corresponds to TRBD1 (6 bases). Germline-derived CDR1 and CDR2 are MGHRA and YSYEKL. CDR3 length: 15 amino acids. Trimming stripped 6 bases from V and 1 base from J, with 15 bases between. As DNA, the CDR3 is TGCGCCAGCAGTCCCTTAGGGGGATCCCAAGAGACCCAGTACTTC. Protein: CASSPLGGSQETQYF.

The rearrangement links TRBV4-3 to TRBJ1-4; unclear D gene. This CDR3 has 14 residues. V lost 1 base, J lost 1 base, and 4 bases lay in between. Looked up from germline, CDR1 is LGHNA and CDR2 is YSLEER. CDR3 residues: CASSQGRTNEKLFF. The CDR3, as DNA: TGCGCCAGCAGCCAAGGGAGAACTAATGAAAAACTGTTTTTT.

The V gene is TRBV19, the J gene TRBJ2-7; 7 nucleotides line up with TRBD1. The CDR3 totals 16 residues. Germline CDR1 reads LNHDA; CDR2 reads SQIVND (reference sequence). Unmatched junction bases numbered 13, after V lost 5 bases and J lost 3 bases. DNA of the CDR3: TGTGCCAGTAGTCCTCGACAGGGTTGGGCTATCTACGAGCAGTACTTC. This translates into CASSPRQGWAIYEQYF.

This chain links TRBV7-2 with TRBJ2-5, with TRBD2 identical over 16 bases. After removal of 6 bases from V and 6 bases from J, the junction contained 7 bases not matched to a gene. The germline V gene has CDR1 SGHTA and CDR2 FQGNSA. This CDR3 has 16 amino acids. CDR3 in amino acids: CASSRGLAGGAQTQYF. In nucleotides, the CDR3 is TGTGCCAGCAGTCGGGGACTAGCGGGGGGGGCGCAGACCCAGTACTTC.

The rearrangement links TRBV5-4 to TRBJ2-3, with TRBD1 as a possible D gene (6 bases). Germline-derived CDR1 and CDR2 are SGHNT and YYREEE (reference sequence). This CDR3 contains 14 residues. Between the trimmed V and J ends, which lost 4 bases and 2 bases, there was a span of 11 bases. As DNA, the CDR3 is TGTGCCAGCAGCGCTGACAGGACCACAGATACGCAGTATTTT. Protein: CASSADRTTDTQYF.

This chain links TRBV6-1 with TRBJ2-1; TRBD2 matches 8 bases. V lost 3 bases, J lost 6 bases, and 10 bases stayed unmatched. The CDR3 is 16 residues long. Germline CDR1 is MNHNS and CDR2 is SASEGT. CDR3: CASSEGRGGWLNEQFF. In DNA form, the CDR3 reads TGTGCCAGCAGTGAGGGTCGGGGGGGCTGGCTCAATGAGCAGTTCTTC.

This clone showed up just a few times. This sequence joins TRBV7-9 and TRBJ2-5; 11 bases map to TRBD1. The junction had 8 bases not matched to a gene; V was cut back by 6 bases and J by 5 bases. Germline V gene sequence: CDR1 SEHNR, CDR2 FQNEAQ (reference sequence). The CDR3 runs 15 residues. DNA for the CDR3: TGTGCCAGCAGACCCCGGACAGGGGGCTCCGAGACCCAGTACTTC. It yields the protein CASRPRTGGSETQYF.

This clone was observed a single time. The chain combines TRBV29-1 with TRBJ2-5; 7 nucleotides match TRBD2. Germline assignment: CDR1 SQVTM and CDR2 ANQGSEA. Trimming removed 4 bases from V and 5 bases from J; junction bases left unmatched: 1. The CDR3 runs to 11 residues. The CDR3 reads CSVAAGETQYF. For the CDR3, the DNA is TGCAGCGTTGCAGCGGGGGAGACCCAGTACTTC.

This chain uses TRBV27 with TRBJ1-2; no definite D call. V gave up 6 bases and J gave up 0 bases, with 8 bases separating them. CDR3 length: 13 residues. Germline V gives CDR1 MNHEY, CDR2 SMNVEV (reference sequence). The CDR3 region is CASRGSANYGYTF. The CDR3 coding sequence is TGTGCCAGCAGAGGCAGCGCTAACTATGGCTACACCTTC.

CDR3 sequence (DNA): TGTGCCTGGAGCGAGGGACAAATCTCTGGAAACACCATATATTTT. This sequence encodes CAWSEGQISGNTIYF. The chain employs TRBV30 and TRBJ1-3, with D possibly TRBD1 on 6 matching bases. V shed 3 bases and J shed 0 bases, with 12 bases lying between them. Germline values: CDR1 GTSNPN, CDR2 SVGIG (reference sequence). The CDR3 sequence is 15 residues long.

The chain uses TRBV19 and TRBJ1-1, with D uncertain. Between the trimmed V and J ends, which lost 3 bases and 4 bases, there was a span of 9 bases. This CDR3 has 13 residues. Germline CDR1 LNHDA, CDR2 SQIVND (reference sequence). The chain's CDR3 is CASSIGGFTEAFF. The CDR3 DNA reads TGTGCCAGTAGTATCGGCGGGTTCACTGAAGCTTTCTTT.

The CDR3 DNA is TGCGCCAGCAGCAGGACAGGGAGTGGTTTCAATGAGCAGTTCTTC. Its translation: CASSRTGSGFNEQFF. The chain combines TRBV5-1 with TRBJ2-1; 8 bases line up with TRBD1. The CDR3 has 15 residues. Per germline, CDR1 SGHRS and CDR2 YFSETQ. J was trimmed by 6 bases and V by 4 bases; bases with no gene match: 9.

This clone was counted a single time. The rearrangement uses TRBV6-5 and TRBJ1-2; 8 nucleotides align to TRBD1. The V segment lost 6 bases and the J segment 1 base; nucleotides outside the gene matches: 4. CDR1 is MNHEY and CDR2 is SVGAGI in the germline V gene. CDR3 length equals 14 residues. The CDR3 sequence: CASSNRGINYGYTF. CDR3 nucleotides: TGTGCCAGCAGCAACAGGGGGATTAACTATGGCTACACCTTC.

The V and J genes are TRBV9 and TRBJ2-7, with D maybe TRBD2 (7 bases). The CDR3 length is 17 residues. The ends were cut back, 3 bases at V and 7 bases at J, with 26 bases in the middle. Germline lookup yields CDR1 SGDLS and CDR2 YYNGEE. This chain's CDR3 is CASSGEGGTRTWCEQYF. CDR3 coding DNA: TGTGCCAGCAGCGGAGAGGGGGGGACCCGGACGTGGTGTGAGCAGTACTTC. Using reference TRBV9 and TRBJ2-7 for the parts outside the CDR3, the full variable domain is DSGVTQTPKHLITATGQRVTLRCSPRSGDLSVYWYQQSLDQGLQFLIQYYNGEERAKGNILERFSAQQFPDLHSELNLSSLELGDSALYFCASSGEGGTRTWCEQYFGPGTRLTVT.

This rearrangement joins TRBV7-3 to TRBJ1-6; 10 bases fit TRBD1. Germline lookup yields CDR1 SGHTA and CDR2 FQGTGA. This CDR3 region has 18 residues. V trimming: 2 bases; J trimming: 9 bases; junction bases outside the gene matches: 13. The CDR3 here is CASSLLGGGTGAVSPLHF. The CDR3 DNA reads TGTGCCAGCAGCTTACTGGGGGGTGGGACAGGGGCGGTTTCACCCCTCCACTTT.

V usage is TRBV10-3 and J usage is TRBJ2-1, with TRBD2 identical over 7 bases. The CDR3 has 18 residues. V shed 2 bases, J shed 3 bases, and the junction held 13 bases outside the gene matches. CDR1 is ENHRY and CDR2 is SYGVKD in the germline V gene. The CDR3 nucleotides read TGTGCCATCAGTGAGGGGACTAAGGGGTTTAGCGGCTACAATGAGCAGTTCTTC. This translates into CAISEGTKGFSGYNEQFF.

This clone has just one count. The same CDR3 can be traced to other DNA sequences in this sample. The V and J genes are TRBV7-6 and TRBJ2-5; no firm D call. The V end was cut by 5 bases, the J end by 1 base, with 2 bases between. This CDR3 region has 11 residues. Germline values: CDR1 SGHVS, CDR2 FNYEAQ. The CDR3 spells CASSLQETQYF. In nucleotides, the CDR3 is TGTGCCAGCAGCCTCCAAGAGACCCAGTACTTC.

The chain couples TRBV18 to TRBJ2-5; tentatively, D is TRBD1 (6 bases). The tail of the sequence fits TRBJ2-7 better, so the J call may be wrong. This CDR3 region has 15 residues. In germline, CDR1 is KGHSH, CDR2 LQKENI. The CDR3: CASSLLRGGSYEQYF. The CDR3 bases are TGTGCCAGCTCACTCCTTCGAGGGGGCTCCTACGAGCAGTACTTC.

The rearrangement uses TRBV11-2 and TRBJ2-3, with a weak D call TRBD2 (6 bases). The CDR3 extends over 18 amino acids. The V end was cut by 1 base, the J end by 4 bases, with 21 bases between. The germline gives CDR1 SGHAT, CDR2 FQNNGV. The CDR3 here is CASSLGVSFGGGADTQYF. The CDR3 bases are TGTGCCAGCAGCTTAGGTGTATCTTTCGGGGGTGGGGCAGATACGCAGTATTTT.

The J gene is TRBJ1-3, the V gene TRBV2, with D maybe TRBD1 (6 bases). CDR1 is SNHLY, CDR2 FYNNEI, per germline. This CDR3 is 15 amino acids long. The V end was cut by 2 bases, the J end by 4 bases, with 12 bases between. CDR3 loop: CASSETRGYGNTIYF. The DNA of the CDR3 is TGTGCCAGCAGTGAAACAAGGGGGTACGGAAACACCATATATTTT.

The V and J genes are TRBV7-2 and TRBJ2-3; 11 positions agree with TRBD1. V gave up 6 bases and J gave up 2 bases; unmatched junction bases: 4. CDR1 is SGHTA, CDR2 FQGNSA, per germline. The CDR3 sequence is 15 residues long. CDR3: CASSGQGAPTDTQYF. CDR3 DNA: TGTGCCAGCAGTGGACAGGGGGCCCCCACAGATACGCAGTATTTT.

The chain couples TRBV5-1 to TRBJ1-1; D is possibly TRBD1 (6 bases). The V and J ends lost 0 bases and 4 bases respectively, with 10 bases between them. Germline V CDR1 and CDR2: SGHRS, YFSETQ. The CDR3 is 14 residues long. Here the CDR3 DNA reads TGCGCCAGCAGCTTGGCGGTAGGGGGCACTGAAGCTTTCTTT. Translating gives CASSLAVGGTEAFF.

The chain recombines TRBV6-6 with TRBJ1-6; D gene uncertain. Trimming shortened V by 5 bases and J by 13 bases, and 9 bases separated the two germline ends. Germline CDR1 reads MNHNY; CDR2 reads SVGAGI (reference sequence). The CDR3 is made up of 11 amino acids. The CDR3, as DNA: TGTGCCAGCAGTCGAGACAATCCCCTCCACTTT. Translated, it gives CASSRDNPLHF.